A single T cell receptor beta chain is shown here with its context. At least ten counts were recorded for this clonotype. This clone's antigen is unknown. No base qualities exist here, and no much larger clone lies one base off it. Hyperthyroidism patients were aged 18 to 65 years and newly diagnosed, with disease duration of less than 2 months. The study excluded patients with uncontrolled infections, other autoimmune diseases, pregnancy or lactation. Diagnoses relied on clinical symptoms, serum thyroxine and TRAb, thyroid ultrasound and orbital computed tomography. For progressor patients, blood was drawn at the first diagnosis of hyperthyroidism, before any ophthalmopathy symptoms had appeared. PBMCs were isolated from 8 to 10 ml of fresh peripheral blood by Ficoll-Paque density gradient centrifugation. Patients classed as progressors first received a Graves' hyperthyroidism diagnosis and then went on to develop ophthalmopathy during follow-up. Trizol reagent was used to extract total RNA, and RNA quality was then checked on an Agilent 2100 Bioanalyzer.

The TCR beta CDR3 regions were amplified from the RNA transcripts. The first round of RT-PCR for the TCR CDR3 was performed with the HTBI primer set and the Qiagen OneStep RT-PCR kit. Libraries were constructed in a second round of multiplex PCR, after which size selection and purification were carried out. Paired-end sequencing of the libraries was performed with 100 bp reads on an Illumina HiSeq2000. Processing in the source paper ran as follows. SOAPnuke was used to process the raw data, throwing out any read that contained adapters or uncalled bases, had a mean Phred below 15, or lacked an exact constant-primer or identifier match. High-quality paired reads were merged with COPE v1.2.5, and unique nucleotide sequences were defined as clonotypes. Clonotypes were aligned to IMGT TRBV, TRBD and TRBJ reference segments using MiTCR v1.1. Only V-J combinations with frequency above 0.0001, covering about 99% of repertoires, were analysed. A TCS score was defined as the ratio of F50 (clonal expansion) to E x V (chaos), with BLOSUM62-based TCRdist applied between CDR3 peptides within each V-J. Welch's t-statistics and random forest reduced fewer than 550 V-J features to roughly 13, which were used in a naive Bayes classifier (R e1071). In TCRdb, the public reads were trimmed at Q25 with fastp and aligned with MiXCR, with productive beta chains retained. Identical CDR3 protein sequences are pooled into one entry, listed with their most common genes and DNA. The V and J calls reflect TCRdb's pipeline rather than the authors' work. This sample has 370,000 or so distinct CDR3 sequences in its table, and approximately 12% of those were observed once. The ten largest account for around 21% of the sample.

This entry is derived from a study of T cells in Graves' hyperthyroidism and ophthalmopathy (dated by TCRdb to about 2019). In the study overall: Peripheral blood samples were taken at initial diagnosis, before any treatment was given. The paper reports TCR Vbeta CDR3 sequencing of approximately 140 peripheral blood samples: 43 ophthalmopathy, about 75 hyperthyroidism and around 17 progressor patients. Prospective prediction of ophthalmopathy was tested in an independent validation cohort consisting of 18 hyperthyroidism patients and 17 patients who later progressed to ophthalmopathy. After blood sampling, hyperthyroidism patients were treated with methimazole at a starting dose of 30 mg daily, and ophthalmopathy patients were treated with high-dose intravenous methylprednisolone. The approximately 98 discovery patients were randomly divided into training and test sets at a 7:3 ratio. In several Graves' hyperthyroidism patients, the study also compared T-cell repertoires from thyroid tissue with T-cell repertoires from blood. To identify TCR V-J signatures that set the groups apart, the researchers used a discovery cohort of about a hundred patients, made up of 40 to 45 with Graves' ophthalmopathy and around 58 with stable Graves' hyperthyroidism.

The paper's findings and limits, for the study overall: Ophthalmopathy was separated from stable hyperthyroidism by a 13 V-J signature model, with approximately 89% sensitivity and 81% to 82% specificity obtained in cross-validation and 80%/75% obtained in testing. Most expanded thyroid clonotypes (frequency above 0.001) were also detected in blood, a finding suggesting that blood repertoires may reflect thyroid immune responses. In validation, the model predicted progression to ophthalmopathy with 60% to 71% sensitivity and over 72% specificity, a median of 6.5 months before onset. No statistical method was used to set the sample size in advance, and investigators knew the group allocation.

V is cut back by 3 bases and J by 5 bases, with 5 bases in the junction unmatched. Inclusive of the bounding cysteine and phenylalanine, the CDR3 is 15 residues long. The retained sequence is limited to the CDR3, 45 bases, with the frame set at the first base. The germline V gene supplies CDR1 SGHTA and CDR2 FQGNSA. This chain is built from TRBV7-2 and TRBJ2-2, with 8 bases in between that match TRBD1. The sequence was collected from a man aged 25-40 years with Graves' hyperthyroidism that later progressed to Graves' ophthalmopathy. Sequenced sample: blood. At the DNA level, the sequence is TGTGCCAGCAGCTTCGACAGGGGCAAAACCGGGGAGCTGTTTTTT. It is translated as CASSFDRGKTGELFF.